This passage covers 4 T cell receptor beta chains from one sample sequenced in a study of shared clonotypes between healthy human individuals. The method was immunoSEQ multiplex PCR; TCRdb's version includes in-frame clones alone and lacks a portion of them. Among over 2,000,000 clones listed, roughly 95% were seen once. Naive CD8 cells comprised CD45RO-negative, CCR7-positively selected cells, excluding terminally differentiated effector memory CD45RA+ cells. The sequencing input was naive CD8+ T cells from PBMCs. All receptors derive from a man between 18 and 29 years old in good health. Some clones in this sample may be carry-over from other donors' samples.

The V gene is TRBV2, the J gene TRBJ2-7; weak D call: TRBD1 (6 bases). The V and J ends lost 6 bases and 0 bases respectively, with 15 bases between them. The CDR3 loop spans 15 amino acids. Germline CDR1 SNHLY, CDR2 FYNNEI. CDR3 residues: CASRVMGHSSYEQYF. CDR3 nucleotides: TGTGCCAGCAGGGTCATGGGACACAGCTCCTACGAGCAGTACTTC.

A few counts support this clone. The chain recombines TRBV25-1 with TRBJ2-7, with D unresolved. The CDR3 runs 14 residues. The germline gives CDR1 MGHDK, CDR2 SYGVNS. Trimming removed 2 bases from V and 2 bases from J, with 10 bases in between. The CDR3 region is CASSERSVPYEQYF. As DNA, the CDR3 is TGTGCCAGCAGTGAAAGATCCGTCCCCTACGAGCAGTACTTC.

This clone was picked up one time. This chain joins TRBV27 and TRBJ2-3; no reliable D call. V was clipped by 5 bases and J by 5 bases, with 14 bases between them. The V gene's germline CDR1 is MNHEY and CDR2 SMNVEV (reference sequence). The CDR3 loop spans 14 amino acids. The CDR3 DNA reads TGTGCCAGCAGTCTTGCGGACCCCAGAGATACGCAGTATTTT. Its translation is CASSLADPRDTQYF.

The chain has TRBV19 and TRBJ2-1; 9 nucleotides align to TRBD2. The CDR3 runs 15 residues. From germline, CDR1 is LNHDA and CDR2 SQIVND (reference sequence). J lost 3 bases, V lost 6 bases, and 6 bases had no gene match. As DNA, the CDR3 is TGTGCCAGTAGCCTCCCTAGCGGGGTCTACAATGAGCAGTTCTTC. Encoded protein: CASSLPSGVYNEQFF.